These T cell receptor beta chains were read from a single sample in a study of long-term antiretroviral therapy in people with HIV. Assay used: immunoSEQ multiplex PCR; TCRdb lists only in-frame clones, some missing. The sample lists under 30,000 clones, roughly 89% seen once, with around 8.7% in the top ten. This specimen was unsorted PBMCs, taken 1.8 years before starting antiretroviral therapy. The source of these receptors is a man in his fifties with HIV. Each CDR3 is given with its conserved first and last residue. D genes are given only for firm matches. Clone size is given for some rows only: seen once, a few or many times, or a class if the clone is expanded.

len: 15
j_gene: TRBJ1-5
v_gene: TRBV28
abundance: NA
d_gene: NA
CDR3nt: TGTGCCAGCAGTGAGGAACATGCGGGCAATCAGCCCCAGCATTTT
CDR3aa: CASSEEHAGNQPQHF

len: 16
j_gene: TRBJ2-3
v_gene: TRBV10-3
abundance: NA
d_gene: TRBD2
CDR3nt: TGTGCCATCAGTGATTTAGCGGGGGCCAACACAGATACGCAGTATTTT
CDR3aa: CAISDLAGANTDTQYF

len: 15
j_gene: TRBJ2-1
v_gene: TRBV11-3
abundance: NA
d_gene: TRBD1
CDR3nt: TGTGCCAGCAGCCCGGGACAGGGATCCTACAATGAGCAGTTCTTC
CDR3aa: CASSPGQGSYNEQFF

len: 15
j_gene: TRBJ2-5
v_gene: TRBV13
abundance: NA
d_gene: NA
CDR3nt: TGTGCCAGCAGCAACCGTGGGTTCAACCAAGAGACCCAGTACTTC
CDR3aa: CASSNRGFNQETQYF

len: 10
j_gene: TRBJ2-1
v_gene: TRBV6-1
abundance: NA
d_gene: NA
CDR3nt: TGTGCCAGCCGATACAATGAGCAGTTCTTC
CDR3aa: CASRYNEQFF

len: 15
j_gene: TRBJ2-1
v_gene: TRBV5-1
abundance: NA
d_gene: TRBD2
CDR3nt: TGCGCCAGCAGCTTGGCCGGGGGGAATTGGAATGAGCAGTTCTTC
CDR3aa: CASSLAGGNWNEQFF

len: 11
j_gene: TRBJ2-1
v_gene: TRBV7-9
abundance: NA
d_gene: NA
CDR3nt: TGTGCCAGCAGCCTCATCAATGAGCAGTTCTTC
CDR3aa: CASSLINEQFF

len: 13
j_gene: TRBJ2-5
v_gene: TRBV30
abundance: NA
d_gene: NA
CDR3nt: TGTGCCTGGAGGCAGGGTAGCCAAGAGACCCAGTACTTC
CDR3aa: CAWRQGSQETQYF

len: 16
j_gene: TRBJ2-2
v_gene: TRBV7-9
abundance: NA
d_gene: TRBD2
CDR3nt: TGTGCCAGCAGCGCGGGACTAGCGGAGAACACCGGGGAGCTGTTTTTT
CDR3aa: CASSAGLAENTGELFF

len: 13
j_gene: TRBJ1-1
v_gene: TRBV28
abundance: NA
d_gene: NA
CDR3nt: TGTGCCAGCAGTTTAATCAGGAACACTGAAGCTTTCTTT
CDR3aa: CASSLIRNTEAFF

len: 13
j_gene: TRBJ1-1
v_gene: TRBV29-1
abundance: NA
d_gene: NA
CDR3nt: TGCAGCGTTGTTAGGGGTATGAACACTGAAGCTTTCTTT
CDR3aa: CSVVRGMNTEAFF

len: 13
j_gene: TRBJ2-7
v_gene: TRBV5-1
abundance: NA
d_gene: NA
CDR3nt: TGCGCCAGCAGCTTGCATAGCGGCAGAGAGCAGTACTTC
CDR3aa: CASSLHSGREQYF

len: 16
j_gene: TRBJ1-2
v_gene: TRBV30
abundance: once
d_gene: TRBD1
CDR3nt: TGTGCCTGGAGTTTTTACAGGGGGTTGGATTCTTGGGGCTACACCTTC
CDR3aa: CAWSFYRGLDSWGYTF

len: 14
j_gene: TRBJ1-5
v_gene: TRBV30
abundance: NA
d_gene: NA
CDR3nt: TGTGCCTGGAGGTCACGGGACAGCAATCAGCCCCAGCATTTT
CDR3aa: CAWRSRDSNQPQHF

len: 15
j_gene: TRBJ1-4
v_gene: TRBV13
abundance: NA
d_gene: TRBD1
CDR3nt: TGTGCCAGCAGGGCCGGGACAGGGGGCAGTGAAAAACTGTTTTTT
CDR3aa: CASRAGTGGSEKLFF

len: 15
j_gene: TRBJ1-2
v_gene: TRBV18
abundance: NA
d_gene: NA
CDR3nt: TGTGCCAGCTCGTTTCTGGGAAAGGGGTTCTATGGCTACACCTTC
CDR3aa: CASSFLGKGFYGYTF

len: 13
j_gene: TRBJ2-7
v_gene: TRBV29-1
abundance: NA
d_gene: NA
CDR3nt: TGCAGCGTTGGACGGGCAGGGTTAGACGAGCAGTACTTC
CDR3aa: CSVGRAGLDEQYF

len: 17
j_gene: TRBJ1-2
v_gene: TRBV4-1
abundance: NA
d_gene: NA
CDR3nt: TGCGCCAGCAGCCAAGATTCTATCTCCCCGCTAATCTATGGCTACACCTTC
CDR3aa: CASSQDSISPLIYGYTF

len: 14
j_gene: TRBJ2-7
v_gene: TRBV28
abundance: NA
d_gene: NA
CDR3nt: TGTGCCAGCAACAACGGGCAGTTTAGCGACGAGCAGTACTTC
CDR3aa: CASNNGQFSDEQYF

len: 15
j_gene: TRBJ1-1
v_gene: TRBV5-1
abundance: NA
d_gene: TRBD1
CDR3nt: TGCGCCAGCAGCTATTCAGGGGGACAGAACACTGAAGCTTTCTTT
CDR3aa: CASSYSGGQNTEAFF

len: 15
j_gene: TRBJ2-7
v_gene: TRBV5-1
abundance: NA
d_gene: NA
CDR3nt: TGCGCCAGCAGCTTGGTGGCCAGGGGGGAATACGAGCAGTACTTC
CDR3aa: CASSLVARGEYEQYF

len: 13
j_gene: TRBJ1-2
v_gene: TRBV10-3
abundance: once
d_gene: NA
CDR3nt: TGTGCCATCAGTACAGAGAGGAGTTATGGCTACACCTTC
CDR3aa: CAISTERSYGYTF

len: 15
j_gene: TRBJ2-5
v_gene: TRBV10-3
abundance: NA
d_gene: NA
CDR3nt: TGTGCCATCAGTGAGGCAGTGGGGGCGGGGGAGACCCAGTACTTC
CDR3aa: CAISEAVGAGETQYF

len: 16
j_gene: TRBJ2-4
v_gene: TRBV7-8
abundance: NA
d_gene: NA
CDR3nt: TGTGCCAGCAGCCCGGGGCCTATCTCTGCCAAAAACATTCAGTACTTC
CDR3aa: CASSPGPISAKNIQYF

len: 14
j_gene: TRBJ1-1
v_gene: TRBV6-5
abundance: NA
d_gene: TRBD1
CDR3nt: TGTGCCAGCAGGGGACAGCCCCCGAACACTGAAGCTTTCTTT
CDR3aa: CASRGQPPNTEAFF

len: 16
j_gene: TRBJ1-2
v_gene: TRBV9
abundance: NA
d_gene: NA
CDR3nt: TGTGCCAGCAGCGTAGACCCGCGGGAGGGGTCAGGGGGCTACACCTTC
CDR3aa: CASSVDPREGSGGYTF

len: 15
j_gene: TRBJ2-2
v_gene: TRBV7-2
abundance: NA
d_gene: NA
CDR3nt: TGTGCCAGCAGCTTAGCTGGGGGGCTAACCGGGGAGCTGTTTTTT
CDR3aa: CASSLAGGLTGELFF

len: 15
j_gene: TRBJ1-2
v_gene: TRBV7-2
abundance: NA
d_gene: TRBD1
CDR3nt: TGTGCCAGCAGCTTGGGACAGGGGGCGGGCTATGGCTACACCTTC
CDR3aa: CASSLGQGAGYGYTF

len: 13
j_gene: TRBJ2-1
v_gene: TRBV9
abundance: NA
d_gene: NA
CDR3nt: TGTGCCAGCGGATACAGACTGGAAAATGAGCAGTTCTTC
CDR3aa: CASGYRLENEQFF

len: 14
j_gene: TRBJ2-7
v_gene: TRBV7-3
abundance: NA
d_gene: TRBD2
CDR3nt: TGTGCCAGCAGCTCCCTGGGCGGGAGCGACGAGCAGTACTTC
CDR3aa: CASSSLGGSDEQYF

len: 17
j_gene: TRBJ2-3
v_gene: TRBV9
abundance: NA
d_gene: TRBD2
CDR3nt: TGTGCCAGCAGCGTAGGACTAGCGAGATCCTACACAGATACGCAGTATTTT
CDR3aa: CASSVGLARSYTDTQYF

len: 20
j_gene: TRBJ2-2
v_gene: TRBV27
abundance: NA
d_gene: TRBD2
CDR3nt: TGTGCCAGCAGTTCCCTTTTCGGGGTAGCGGGATCTTTTGGCACCGGGGAGCTGTTTTTT
CDR3aa: CASSSLFGVAGSFGTGELFF

len: 14
j_gene: TRBJ1-1
v_gene: TRBV19
abundance: NA
d_gene: TRBD1
CDR3nt: TGTGCCAGTAGTGGACAGGGAAGGGTCACTGAAGCTTTCTTT
CDR3aa: CASSGQGRVTEAFF

len: 13
j_gene: TRBJ1-2
v_gene: TRBV28
abundance: once
d_gene: NA
CDR3nt: TGTGCCAGCAGTCTCCAGACAGGCTATGGCTACACCTTC
CDR3aa: CASSLQTGYGYTF

len: 15
j_gene: TRBJ1-4
v_gene: TRBV18
abundance: NA
d_gene: TRBD1
CDR3nt: TGTGCCAGCTCACCCACAGGGGCCACTAATGAAAAACTGTTTTTT
CDR3aa: CASSPTGATNEKLFF

len: 12
j_gene: TRBJ2-5
v_gene: TRBV29-1
abundance: NA
d_gene: NA
CDR3nt: TGCAGCGTTGAGCTCAGCTCAGGATCGAGCTACTTC
CDR3aa: CSVELSSGSSYF

len: 16
j_gene: TRBJ1-1
v_gene: TRBV7-9
abundance: NA
d_gene: TRBD1
CDR3nt: TGTGCCAGCAGCTTAAGTGGGACAGGGGGGAACACTGAAGCTTTCTTT
CDR3aa: CASSLSGTGGNTEAFF

len: 17
j_gene: TRBJ2-7
v_gene: TRBV15
abundance: NA
d_gene: TRBD2
CDR3nt: TGTGCCACCAGCAGAGATCCAGGACTAGCCGATCCCTACGAGCAGTACTTC
CDR3aa: CATSRDPGLADPYEQYF

len: 13
j_gene: TRBJ1-3
v_gene: TRBV9
abundance: few
d_gene: NA
CDR3nt: TGTGCCAGCAGCTCTCGCTCTGGAAACACCATATATTTT
CDR3aa: CASSSRSGNTIYF